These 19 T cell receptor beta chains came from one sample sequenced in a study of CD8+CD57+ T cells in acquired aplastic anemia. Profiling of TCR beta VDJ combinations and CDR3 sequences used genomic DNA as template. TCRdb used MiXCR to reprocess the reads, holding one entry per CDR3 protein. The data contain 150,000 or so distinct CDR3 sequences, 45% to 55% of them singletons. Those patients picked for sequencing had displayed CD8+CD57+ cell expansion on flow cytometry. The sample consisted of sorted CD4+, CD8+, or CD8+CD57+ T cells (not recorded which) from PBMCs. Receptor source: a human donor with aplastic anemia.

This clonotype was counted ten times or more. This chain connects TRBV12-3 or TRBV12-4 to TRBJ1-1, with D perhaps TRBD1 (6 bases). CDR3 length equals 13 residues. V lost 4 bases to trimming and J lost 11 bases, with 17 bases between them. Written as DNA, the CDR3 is TGTGCCAGCAGTTCATGGACAGCCCCATACGCTTTCTTT. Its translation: CASSSWTAPYAFF.

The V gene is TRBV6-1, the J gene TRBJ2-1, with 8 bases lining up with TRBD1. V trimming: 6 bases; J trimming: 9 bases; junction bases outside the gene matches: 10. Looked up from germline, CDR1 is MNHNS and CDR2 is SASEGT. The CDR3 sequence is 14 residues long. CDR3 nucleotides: TGTGCCAGCAGCCGGACAGGGACGGTAGCTGAGCAGTTCTTC. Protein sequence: CASSRTGTVAEQFF.

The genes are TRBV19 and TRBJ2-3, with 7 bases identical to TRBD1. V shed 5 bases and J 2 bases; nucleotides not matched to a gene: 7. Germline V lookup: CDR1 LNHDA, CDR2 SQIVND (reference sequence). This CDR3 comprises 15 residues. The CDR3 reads CASSSWTGHTDTQYF. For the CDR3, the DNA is TGTGCCAGTAGTTCCTGGACAGGCCACACAGATACGCAGTATTTT.

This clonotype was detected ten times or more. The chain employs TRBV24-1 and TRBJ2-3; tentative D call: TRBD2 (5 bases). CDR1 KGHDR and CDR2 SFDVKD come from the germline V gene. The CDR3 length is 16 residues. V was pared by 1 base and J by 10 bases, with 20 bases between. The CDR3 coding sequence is TGTGCCACCAGTGATTTCGTTTCTCGGGGTCCTGCATCGCAGTATTTT. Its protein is CATSDFVSRGPASQYF.

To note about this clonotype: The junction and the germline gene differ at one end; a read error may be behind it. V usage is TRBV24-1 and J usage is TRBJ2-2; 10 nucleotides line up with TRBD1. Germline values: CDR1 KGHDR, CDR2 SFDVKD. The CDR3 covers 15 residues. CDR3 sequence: CATSPRDRGAGELFF. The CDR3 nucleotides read TGTGCCACCAGTCCCCGGGACAGGGGCGCCGGAGAGCTGTTTTTT.

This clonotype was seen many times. CDR3 protein: CSARRMGRGENIQYF. The CDR3 DNA is TGCAGTGCTAGAAGGATGGGCAGGGGTGAAAACATTCAGTACTTC. V gene TRBV20-1 combines with J gene TRBJ2-4, with D possibly TRBD1 on 6 matching bases. V lost 2 bases, J lost 5 bases, and 16 bases lay in between. CDR1 is DFQATT, CDR2 SNEGSKA, per germline (reference sequence). CDR3 length: 15 residues.

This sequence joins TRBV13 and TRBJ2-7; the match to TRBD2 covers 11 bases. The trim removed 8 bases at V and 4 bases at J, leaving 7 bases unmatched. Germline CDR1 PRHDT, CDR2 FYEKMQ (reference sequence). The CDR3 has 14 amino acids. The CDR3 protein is CASGETSGGYEQYF. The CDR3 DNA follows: TGTGCCAGCGGAGAAACTAGCGGGGGTTACGAGCAGTACTTC.

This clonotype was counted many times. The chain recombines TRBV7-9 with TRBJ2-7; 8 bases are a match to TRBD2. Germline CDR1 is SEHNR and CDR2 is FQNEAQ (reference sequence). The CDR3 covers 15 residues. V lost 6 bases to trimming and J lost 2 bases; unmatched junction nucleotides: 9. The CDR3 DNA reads TGTGCCAGCAGTAAAGGAAGCGGGGGTGCCTACGAGCAGTACTTC. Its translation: CASSKGSGGAYEQYF. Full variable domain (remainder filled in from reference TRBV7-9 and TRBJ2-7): DTGVSQNPRHKITKRGQNVTFRCDPISEHNRLYWYRQTLGQGPEFLTYFQNEAQLEKSRLLSDRFSAERPKGSFSTLEIQRTEQGDSAMYLCASSKGSGGAYEQYFGPGTRLTVT.

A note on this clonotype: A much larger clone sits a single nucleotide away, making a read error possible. The CDR3 is CASSRDRALSGDTIYF. Written as DNA, the CDR3 is TGTGCCAGCAGTCGGGACAGGGCTTTATCTGGAGACACCATATATTTT. The chain is built from TRBV2 and TRBJ1-3; TRBD1 agrees at 9 bases. The CDR3 runs to 16 residues. The germline gives CDR1 SNHLY, CDR2 FYNNEI.

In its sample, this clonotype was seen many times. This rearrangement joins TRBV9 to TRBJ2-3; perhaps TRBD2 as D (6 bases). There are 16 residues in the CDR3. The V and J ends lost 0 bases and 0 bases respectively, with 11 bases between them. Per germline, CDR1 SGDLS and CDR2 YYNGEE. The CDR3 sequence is CASSVALRGSTDTQYF. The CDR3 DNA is TGTGCCAGCAGCGTAGCTCTACGGGGGAGCACAGATACGCAGTATTTT.

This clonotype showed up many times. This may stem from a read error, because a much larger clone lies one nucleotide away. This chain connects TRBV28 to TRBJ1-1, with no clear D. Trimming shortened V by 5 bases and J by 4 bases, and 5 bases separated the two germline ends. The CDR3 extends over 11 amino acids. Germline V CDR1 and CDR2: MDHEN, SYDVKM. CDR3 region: CASSATTEAFF. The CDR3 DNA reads TGTGCCAGCAGTGCGACCACTGAAGCTTTCTTT.

CDR3: CSASTSGGRETQYF. For the CDR3, the DNA is TGCAGTGCATCGACTAGCGGGGGGAGAGAGACCCAGTACTTC. The J gene is TRBJ2-5, the V gene TRBV20-1, with 13 bases identical to TRBD2. The junction had 5 bases not matched to a gene; V was cut back by 6 bases and J by 4 bases. This CDR3 has 14 residues. Germline lookup yields CDR1 DFQATT and CDR2 SNEGSKA (reference sequence).

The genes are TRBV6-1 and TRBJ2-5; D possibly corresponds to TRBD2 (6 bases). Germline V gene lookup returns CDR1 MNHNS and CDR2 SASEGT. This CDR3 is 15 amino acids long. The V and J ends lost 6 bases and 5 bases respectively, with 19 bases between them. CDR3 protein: CASSDTGASVETQYF. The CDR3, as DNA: TGTGCCAGCAGCGACACCGGGGCTAGCGTTGAGACCCAGTACTTC.

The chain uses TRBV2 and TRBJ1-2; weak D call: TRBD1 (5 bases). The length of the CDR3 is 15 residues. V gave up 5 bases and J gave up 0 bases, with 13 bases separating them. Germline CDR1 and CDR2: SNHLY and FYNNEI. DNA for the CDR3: TGTGCCAGCAGTCTTGAGCAGGGAGCTAACTATGGCTACACCTTC. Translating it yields CASSLEQGANYGYTF.

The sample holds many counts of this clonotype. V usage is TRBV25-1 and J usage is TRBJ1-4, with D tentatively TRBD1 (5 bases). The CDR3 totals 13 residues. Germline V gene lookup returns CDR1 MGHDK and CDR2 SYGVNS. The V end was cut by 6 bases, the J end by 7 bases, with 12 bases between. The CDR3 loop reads CASSMTEGEKLFF. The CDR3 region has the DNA TGTGCCAGCAGCATGACAGAGGGTGAAAAACTGTTTTTT. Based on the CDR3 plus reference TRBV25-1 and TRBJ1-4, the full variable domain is EADIYQTPRYLVIGTGKKITLECSQTMGHDKMYWYQQDPGMELHLIHYSYGVNSTEKGDLSSESTVSRIRTEHFPLTLESARPSHTSQYLCASSMTEGEKLFFGSGTQLSVL.

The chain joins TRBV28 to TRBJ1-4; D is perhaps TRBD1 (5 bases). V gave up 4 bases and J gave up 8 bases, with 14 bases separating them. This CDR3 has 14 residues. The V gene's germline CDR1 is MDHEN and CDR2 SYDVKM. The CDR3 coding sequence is TGTGCCAGCAGTTCGCAGGGTAGATGGGAAAAACTGTTTTTT. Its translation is CASSSQGRWEKLFF.

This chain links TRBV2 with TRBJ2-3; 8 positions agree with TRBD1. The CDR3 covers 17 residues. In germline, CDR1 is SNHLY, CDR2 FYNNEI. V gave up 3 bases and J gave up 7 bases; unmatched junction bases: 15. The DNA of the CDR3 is TGTGCCAGCAGTGAGGTCAGCTGGCAGGGGGCCTTCTATACGCAGTATTTT. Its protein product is CASSEVSWQGAFYTQYF.

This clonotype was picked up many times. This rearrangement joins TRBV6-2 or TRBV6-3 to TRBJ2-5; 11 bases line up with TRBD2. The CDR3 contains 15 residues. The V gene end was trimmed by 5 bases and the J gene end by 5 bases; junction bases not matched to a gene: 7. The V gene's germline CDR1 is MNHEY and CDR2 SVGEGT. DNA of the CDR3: TGTGCCAGCAGTCTTAGCGGGAGGGGGGAGGAGACCCAGTACTTC. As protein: CASSLSGRGEETQYF.

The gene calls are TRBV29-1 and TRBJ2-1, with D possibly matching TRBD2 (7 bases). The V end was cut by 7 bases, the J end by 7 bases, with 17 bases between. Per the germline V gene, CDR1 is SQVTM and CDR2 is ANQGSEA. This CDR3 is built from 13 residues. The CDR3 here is CSGGGQGANEQFF. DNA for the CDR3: TGCAGCGGGGGGGGGCAGGGTGCGAATGAGCAGTTCTTC.